Listed below are T cell receptor beta chains from one sample, sequenced in a study of OX40 agonist ivuxolimab in advanced cancers. This table comes from immunoSEQ multiplex PCR, and its TCRdb copy is limited to in-frame clones, with some not included. The table includes roughly 73,000 clones, roughly 89% detected once. This material consisted of CD4+ or CD8+ T cells sorted from blood, taken in a trial of the OX40 agonist ivuxolimab. The origin of the receptors is an adult with an advanced solid tumor such as melanoma, head and neck, liver or kidney cancer. The CDR3 runs from the conserved cysteine through the conserved F or W. The D gene is left open where the match is weak. Clone size is stated in some rows and not others, as once, few, many or a class when expanded.

TRBD1	TRBJ1-2	TRBV2	.	TGTGCCAGCAGTGAAACAGGGGACGGCTACACCTTC	CASSETGDGYTF
TRBD2	TRBJ2-5	TRBV9	.	TGTGCCAGCAGCGTAACGTCGTGGGGACTAGCGGGAGAGACCCAGTACTTC	CASSVTSWGLAGETQYF
TRBD1	TRBJ1-4	TRBV19	.	TGTGCCAGTAGTATGGGGACAGGGATTGCAACTAATGAAAAACTGTTTTTT	CASSMGTGIATNEKLFF
.	TRBJ1-5	TRBV27	.	TGTGCCAGCAGTACCCACAGGGTAGGTCAGCCCCAGCATTTT	CASSTHRVGQPQHF
TRBD1	TRBJ1-1	TRBV6-6	.	TGTGCCAGCAGCTCGGGACAGGGGAACACTGAAGCTTTCTTT	CASSSGQGNTEAFF
.	TRBJ2-5	TRBV19	.	TGTGCCAGTAGTATTGATAGTGGGGAGACCCAGTACTTC	CASSIDSGETQYF
TRBD2	TRBJ2-1	TRBV5-5	.	TGTGCCAGCAGCTCTCCACTAGCGGGGACCTACAATGAGCAGTTCTTC	CASSSPLAGTYNEQFF
.	TRBJ2-7	TRBV6-1	.	TGTGCCAGCAGTGAAGCTCAGACTAGAACTGTCTACGAGCAGTACTTC	CASSEAQTRTVYEQYF
.	TRBJ1-5	TRBV28	.	TGTGCCAGCAGTTTTAGGCAGGGACGGCAGCCCCAGCATTTT	CASSFRQGRQPQHF
.	TRBJ1-2	TRBV6-5	.	TGTGCCAGCAGTAATAGATACGGCTACACCTTC	CASSNRYGYTF
TRBD1	TRBJ2-7	TRBV5-1	.	TGCGCCAGCAGCTTTAACAGGGGGAAATACGAGCAGTACTTC	CASSFNRGKYEQYF
TRBD2	TRBJ2-5	TRBV7-8	.	TGTGCCAGCAGCTCACTAGCGGAAGAGACCCAGTACTTC	CASSSLAEETQYF
TRBD1	TRBJ1-6	TRBV4-1	.	TGCGCCAGCAGCCATGCCAACAGGGGGCGGAATTCACCCCTCCACTTT	CASSHANRGRNSPLHF
.	TRBJ1-1	TRBV5-6	.	TGTGCCAGCAGCTTGTTAACGACCACTGAAGCTTTCTTT	CASSLLTTTEAFF
TRBD2	TRBJ2-3	TRBV10-3	once	TGTGCCATCAGTGATCCGTCACTAGCGGGAGTTGATACGCAGTATTTT	CAISDPSLAGVDTQYF
TRBD1	TRBJ2-7	TRBV7-2	once	TGTGCCAGCAGCCCCAGAACCGGACAGGGGAGGCGCGAGCAGTACTTC	CASSPRTGQGRREQYF
TRBD2	TRBJ2-1	TRBV29-1	.	TGCAGCGCCCCAGCGGGGTGGGGAAATGAGCAGTTCTTC	CSAPAGWGNEQFF
TRBD1	TRBJ1-1	TRBV10-3	.	TGTGCCATCAGGGTGGGACAGGGCGAAGAAGCTTTCTTT	CAIRVGQGEEAFF
TRBD1	TRBJ1-4	TRBV5-4	.	TGTGCCAGCAGCTCTGGACAGGGGGACGAAAAACTGTTTTTT	CASSSGQGDEKLFF
.	TRBJ1-5	TRBV5-8	.	TGTGCCAGCAGCTTTGGCCGCCGAGAGGCCCAGCATTTT	CASSFGRREAQHF
.	TRBJ1-3	TRBV30	few	TGTGCCTGGAGTGTTCAGGGAAATGGAAACACCATATATTTT	CAWSVQGNGNTIYF
.	TRBJ1-2	TRBV6-1	once	TGTGCCAGCAGCGCCACCGGGGACTATGGCTACACCTTC	CASSATGDYGYTF
.	TRBJ2-1	TRBV7-9	.	TGTGCCAGCACAGGCGTGAGGCAGAAGCAGTTCTTC	CASTGVRQKQFF
.	TRBJ1-5	TRBV21-1	few	TGTGCCAGCAGCAAAGCGCTTGTCGCCGCCAATCAGCCCCAGCATTTT	CASSKALVAANQPQHF
.	TRBJ2-5	TRBV29-1	medium-sized	TGCAGCGTTGATCGCAGAGAATACCAAGAGACCCAGTACTTC	CSVDRREYQETQYF
TRBD2	TRBJ2-3	TRBV5-1	.	TGCGCCAGCAGCTCCAGCGGGGAACAAGGGACGCAGTATTTT	CASSSSGEQGTQYF
TRBD1	TRBJ1-5	TRBV15	.	TGTGCCACCAGCCAGCCATACTTGAACAGGGGGCTGCAGCCCCAGCATTTT	CATSQPYLNRGLQPQHF
TRBD1	TRBJ1-4	TRBV6-1	few	TGTGCCAGCAGTTTGCAACAGGGGGCTAATGAAAAACTGTTTTTT	CASSLQQGANEKLFF
TRBD1	TRBJ2-7	TRBV28	once	TGTGCCAGTACCCGCGCCACCATTCTCAGGGCAGGGGGCGCCTCCTACGAGCAGTACTTC	CASTRATILRAGGASYEQYF